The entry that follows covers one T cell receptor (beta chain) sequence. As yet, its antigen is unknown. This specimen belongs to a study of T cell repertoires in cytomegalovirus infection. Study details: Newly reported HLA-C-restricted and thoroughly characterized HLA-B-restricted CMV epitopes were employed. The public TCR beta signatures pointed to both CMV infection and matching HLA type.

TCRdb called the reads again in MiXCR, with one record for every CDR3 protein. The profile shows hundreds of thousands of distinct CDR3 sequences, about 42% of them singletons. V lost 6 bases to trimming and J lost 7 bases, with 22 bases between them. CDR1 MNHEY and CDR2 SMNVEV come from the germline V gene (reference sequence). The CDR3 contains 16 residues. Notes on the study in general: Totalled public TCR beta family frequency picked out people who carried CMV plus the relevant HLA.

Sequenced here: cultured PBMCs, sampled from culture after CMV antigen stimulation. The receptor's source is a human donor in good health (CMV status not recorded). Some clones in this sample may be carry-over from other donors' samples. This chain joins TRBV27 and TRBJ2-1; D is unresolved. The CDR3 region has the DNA TGTGCCAGCAGCCCTGCCCAATGGGTCTTCAGGAATGAGCAGTTCTTC. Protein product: CASSPAQWVFRNEQFF.